Presented here are 22 T cell receptor beta chains from one specimen sequenced in a study of shared clonotypes between healthy human individuals. The protocol was immunoSEQ multiplex PCR, while the TCRdb copy is restricted to in-frame clones and leaves out a portion. Counted here are 2 million to 2.5 million clones, roughly 95% occurring once; the ten biggest clones make up around 0.13%. Sequenced input: naive CD4+ T cells sorted from blood. Subset specified: CD45RA+ positively selected. All receptors come from a young man in good health.

A note on this clone: Other DNA sequences in this sample translate to the same CDR3. The CDR3 protein is CASSYSLAGAYEQYF. CDR3 DNA sequence: TGTGCCAGCAGTTACTCGCTTGCAGGAGCCTACGAGCAGTACTTC. The J gene is TRBJ2-7, the V gene TRBV6-5; no clear D. This CDR3 contains 15 residues. Germline V gene data show CDR1 as MNHEY and CDR2 as SVGAGI. V lost 0 bases to trimming and J lost 2 bases, with 11 bases between them.

This rearrangement joins TRBV10-2 to TRBJ2-3, with D possibly called TRBD1 or TRBD2 (6 bases each). This CDR3 is 16 amino acids long. In germline, CDR1 is WSHSY, CDR2 SAAADI. Trimming removed 6 bases from V and 3 bases from J, with 19 bases in between. The DNA of the CDR3 is TGCGCCAGCAGCCGCATTCAGGGGACTGGAACAGATACGCAGTATTTT. Translated: CASSRIQGTGTDTQYF.

The chain recombines TRBV27 with TRBJ2-1; 9 nucleotides agree with TRBD2. Trimming removed 5 bases from V and 9 bases from J; junction bases left unmatched: 20. The CDR3 has 18 amino acids. The germline V gene has CDR1 MNHEY and CDR2 SMNVEV (reference sequence). CDR3: CASSILRLGGRGHGEQFF. The CDR3 nucleotides read TGTGCCAGCAGTATTCTCCGATTAGGCGGGAGGGGCCACGGTGAGCAGTTCTTC.

V is TRBV18 and J is TRBJ2-2; 15 bases are a match to TRBD2. The CDR3 consists of 17 residues. The V gene end was trimmed by 3 bases and the J gene end by 10 bases; junction bases not matched to a gene: 9. The germline V gene has CDR1 KGHSH and CDR2 LQKENI. The CDR3 bases are TGTGCCAGCTCACCTCCGCGGACTAGCGGGGGGGCTGAGGAGCTGTTTTTT. Protein: CASSPPRTSGGAEELFF.

The V gene is TRBV10-3, the J gene TRBJ1-5, with D uncertain. This CDR3 region has 13 residues. V lost 0 bases to trimming and J lost 4 bases, with 4 bases between them. Germline CDR1 reads ENHRY; CDR2 reads SYGVKD. The CDR3 protein is CAISESVNQPQHF. In DNA form, the CDR3 reads TGTGCCATCAGTGAGTCAGTTAATCAGCCCCAGCATTTT.

The V gene is TRBV11-3, the J gene TRBJ2-1; 8 nucleotides match TRBD1. V trimming: 4 bases; J trimming: 7 bases; junction bases outside the gene matches: 9. Germline values: CDR1 SGHNT, CDR2 YENEEA. CDR3 length: 15 residues. CDR3 in DNA: TGTGCCAGCAGCTCAGACAGGGGTGAGGGGAATGAGCAGTTCTTC. It is translated as CASSSDRGEGNEQFF.

The genes are TRBV18 and TRBJ1-1, with a tentative D call TRBD1 (5 bases). This CDR3 has 14 residues. In germline, CDR1 is KGHSH, CDR2 LQKENI. The V end lost 6 bases, the J end lost 5 bases, and 16 bases lay between the germline ends. CDR3 nucleotide sequence: TGTGCCAGCTCCGACGGGGGTGGAGGTACTGAAGCTTTCTTT. It specifies CASSDGGGGTEAFF. Full variable domain (outside the CDR3, taken from reference TRBV18 and TRBJ1-1): NAGVMQNPRHLVRRRGQEARLRCSPMKGHSHVYWYRQLPEEGLKFMVYLQKENIIDESGMPKERFSAEFPKEGPSILRIQQVVRGDSAAYFCASSDGGGGTEAFFGQGTRLTVV.

The chain carries TRBV6-1 and TRBJ2-7; D might be TRBD1 or TRBD2, each matching 7 bases. The V end lost 7 bases, the J end lost 2 bases, and 12 bases lay between the germline ends. Germline CDR1 is MNHNS and CDR2 is SASEGT. This CDR3 is built from 13 residues. The CDR3 loop is CASIQGGAYEQYF. CDR3 coding DNA: TGTGCCAGCATTCAGGGGGGGGCCTACGAGCAGTACTTC.

This clone has only one observation. The chain joins TRBV10-3 to TRBJ1-1; D is undetermined. The CDR3 contains 14 residues. From germline, CDR1 is ENHRY and CDR2 SYGVKD. Between the trimmed V and J ends, which lost 3 bases and 0 bases, there was a span of 8 bases. The CDR3 reads CAISDQLMNTEAFF. The CDR3 DNA reads as TGTGCCATCAGTGACCAGCTTATGAACACTGAAGCTTTCTTT.

As concerns this clone: Other DNA sequences in the same sample also yield this CDR3. The chain employs TRBV27 and TRBJ1-2, with a tentative D call TRBD1 (5 bases). V lost 2 bases and J 8 bases, leaving 9 bases between the germline ends. Looked up from germline, CDR1 is MNHEY and CDR2 is SMNVEV (reference sequence). This CDR3 has 12 amino acids. CDR3 in amino acids: CASSLRGDGYTF. Written as DNA, the CDR3 is TGTGCCAGCAGTTTAAGAGGGGACGGCTACACCTTC.

The chain links TRBV18 to TRBJ2-3, with TRBD1 identical over 8 bases. From germline, CDR1 is KGHSH and CDR2 LQKENI. The V and J ends lost 3 bases and 6 bases, in that order; junction bases with no gene match: 5. CDR3 size: 14 residues. The CDR3 is CASSPQGAADTQYF. CDR3 DNA: TGTGCCAGCTCACCCCAGGGGGCGGCTGATACGCAGTATTTT.

This chain uses TRBV4-3 with TRBJ2-3; 8 bases match TRBD2. The V segment lost 4 bases and the J segment 11 bases; nucleotides outside the gene matches: 14. Per the germline V gene, CDR1 is LGHNA and CDR2 is YSLEER. The CDR3 is 15 residues long. The CDR3 is CASSPGAGGLRRQYF. The CDR3 DNA is TGCGCCAGCAGCCCCGGGGCGGGAGGCCTCCGAAGGCAGTATTTT.

The CDR3 region is CASSETGANNQPQHF. CDR3 coding DNA: TGTGCCAGTAGTGAGACAGGGGCCAACAATCAGCCCCAGCATTTT. The chain recombines TRBV19 with TRBJ1-5; 8 bases match TRBD1. Germline lookup yields CDR1 LNHDA and CDR2 SQIVND (reference sequence). Trimming took 5 bases from V and 3 from J; bases not matched to a gene: 6. There are 15 residues in the CDR3.

The chain uses TRBV5-4 and TRBJ2-2, with D possibly TRBD2 on 6 matching bases. Germline V CDR1 and CDR2: SGHNT, YYREEE (reference sequence). V gave up 2 bases and J gave up 4 bases, with 9 bases separating them. The CDR3 contains 14 residues. Here the CDR3 reads CASSFGTATGELFF. In DNA, the CDR3 is TGTGCCAGCAGCTTCGGGACTGCCACCGGGGAGCTGTTTTTT.

This rearrangement joins TRBV4-1 to TRBJ2-7; TRBD2 aligns across 9 bases. The CDR3 extends over 16 amino acids. The ends lost 3 bases at V and 0 bases at J; junction bases unmatched: 6. The V gene's germline CDR1 is MGHRA and CDR2 YSYEKL. This CDR3 is CASSHPSGGSSYEQYF. In DNA, the CDR3 is TGCGCCAGCAGCCACCCCAGCGGGGGGAGCTCCTACGAGCAGTACTTC.

This sequence joins TRBV29-1 and TRBJ2-5; no clear D gene. Germline V lookup: CDR1 SQVTM, CDR2 ANQGSEA. The V end was cut by 6 bases, the J end by 6 bases, with 11 bases between. CDR3 length: 11 amino acids. CDR3 DNA: TGCAGCGTAACCCCCACGCAGACCCAGTACTTC. Its translation is CSVTPTQTQYF. Drawing the rest from reference TRBV29-1 and TRBJ2-5, the complete variable domain is SAVISQKPSRDICQRGTSLTIQCQVDSQVTMMFWYRQQPGQSLTLIATANQGSEATYESGFVIDKFPISRPNLTFSTLTVSNMSPEDSSIYLCSVTPTQTQYFGPGTRLLVL.

The chain joins TRBV10-1 to TRBJ2-3; D is undetermined. Trimming removed 8 bases at V and 1 base at J, with 4 bases between. The CDR3 loop spans 11 amino acids. Germline V gene lookup returns CDR1 WNHNN and CDR2 SYGVQD (reference sequence). In DNA form, the CDR3 reads TGCGCCAGCGGGGGCACAGATACGCAGTATTTT. This sequence encodes CASGGTDTQYF.

Note on this clone: The sample contains more than one DNA sequence encoding this CDR3. J is TRBJ1-5 and V is TRBV2, with 9 nucleotides matching TRBD1. Germline-derived CDR1 and CDR2 are SNHLY and FYNNEI. After removal of 4 bases from V and 0 bases from J, the junction contained 1 base not matched to a gene. The CDR3 has 15 residues. The CDR3, as DNA: TGTGCCAGCAGTGGACAGGGGGATAGCAATCAGCCCCAGCATTTT. Amino acids: CASSGQGDSNQPQHF.

The chain combines TRBV18 with TRBJ2-7; weak D call: TRBD2 (5 bases). The germline gives CDR1 KGHSH, CDR2 LQKENI. There are 13 residues in the CDR3. V lost 0 bases and J lost 5, with 8 bases in between. CDR3 in DNA: TGTGCCAGCTCACCACCACTAGGGAACGAGCAGTACTTC. Translated, it gives CASSPPLGNEQYF.

This clone was observed a few times. The sample contains more than one DNA sequence encoding this CDR3. The chain carries TRBV6-5 and TRBJ2-7, with TRBD1 identical over 10 bases. Germline V gene sequence: CDR1 MNHEY, CDR2 SVGAGI. CDR3 length: 15 residues. V dropped 5 bases and J dropped 3; count of bases not matched to a gene: 7. This chain's CDR3 is CASSSRDRGIYEQYF. CDR3 nucleotide sequence: TGTGCCAGCAGTAGCCGGGACAGGGGTATCTACGAGCAGTACTTC.

The chain has TRBV5-1 and TRBJ2-7; 9 bases line up with TRBD2. The CDR3 has 13 amino acids. Germline loops: CDR1 SGHRS, CDR2 YFSETQ. With V trimmed by 8 bases and J by 4 bases, 7 bases remained unmatched. The CDR3 DNA reads as TGCGCCAGTACCGGGACTAGCTTTTACGAGCAGTACTTC. Translation: CASTGTSFYEQYF.

The DNA of the CDR3 is TGTGCCAGCAGCCCCGGGACAGGGGGAATTCGGGAGCAGTACTTC. This codes for CASSPGTGGIREQYF. The chain employs TRBV7-2 and TRBJ2-7; 11 bases fit TRBD1. The CDR3 runs 15 residues. Germline V CDR1 and CDR2: SGHTA, FQGNSA. The J segment lost 7 bases and the V segment lost 5 bases, leaving 10 bases of the junction unmatched.